This TCR beta chain was observed in a study of response to subunit inactivated influenza vaccine. From the RT-PCR reads, TCRdb called clonotypes with MiXCR, one entry per CDR3 protein. The sample has about 540,000 distinct CDR3 sequences; less than 25% are singletons. The CDR3 runs 15 residues. The germline V gene has CDR1 SGHTA and CDR2 FQGNSA. The V gene lost 5 bases and the J gene lost 8 bases, with 18 bases spanning the gap. This clonotype occurred a few times. This sample also appeared in a second study, on T cells expressing NK-cell markers. That work adds: Beta-chain TCR cDNA was generated via 5'RACE template switching with UMIs.

This receptor was obtained from a man aged 50 to 59 who received an inactivated influenza vaccine. The chain links TRBV7-2 to TRBJ1-4; D is ambiguous. The sample here was CD4+ T cells sorted from PBMCs, taken about 11 days after vaccination. The CDR3 region is CASSAAAGVGEKLFF. CDR3 coding DNA: TGTGCCAGCAGCGCGGCGGCCGGGGTTGGGGAAAAACTGTTTTTT. The entire variable domain, with the rest obtained from reference TRBV7-2 and TRBJ1-4, is as follows: GAGVSQSPSNKVTEKGKDVELRCDPISGHTALYWYRQSLGQGLEFLIYFQGNSAPDKSGLPSDRFSAERTGGSVSTLTIQRTQQEDSAVYLCASSAAAGVGEKLFFGSGTQLSVL.